This T cell receptor beta chain was documented in a study of identical twins. Study-wide results and limits: A lower insertion count was a feature of abundant cord blood beta clonotypes, with no such feature in memory repertoires. Out-of-frame alpha sequences common to twins exhibited a surplus of low generation probability.

A word on this clonotype: The antigen is not known.

TCRdb used MiXCR to reprocess the 5' RACE reads, holding one entry per CDR3 protein. The sample lists approximately 500,000 distinct CDR3 sequences, roughly 15% occurring once. Separately, the same data were catalogued under a study of yellow fever vaccine responses in identical twins. Turning to that study: Among the twins, the vaccine T cell response reportedly seemed partly convergent and partly personalized.

This receptor was obtained from a woman aged 18-29 years in good health. Specimen: CD4+ T cells sorted from blood.

This CDR3 is CASSYSFEGHAEAFF. CDR3 in DNA: TGTGCCAGCAGTTACTCATTCGAGGGGCATGCTGAAGCTTTCTTT. The V call is TRBV6-5, the J call TRBJ1-1; possible D gene TRBD1, 5 bases. Germline V gives CDR1 MNHEY, CDR2 SVGAGI. The CDR3 has 15 residues. The V end was cut by 0 bases, the J end by 6 bases, with 14 bases between.